The 25 T cell receptor beta chains below were found in one sample sequenced in a study of blood T cell repertoires in COVID-19. Data came from immunoSEQ multiplex PCR; TCRdb stores just in-frame clones and leaves some out. In the table there are under 250,000 clones, approximately 85% of which are singletons. Input material: peripheral blood. These receptors were obtained from a man over 45 with COVID-19, enrolled during active disease.

The J gene is TRBJ2-1, the V gene TRBV27, with TRBD1 identical over 7 bases. The CDR3 loop spans 15 amino acids. Per the germline V gene, CDR1 is MNHEY and CDR2 is SMNVEV (reference sequence). V lost 5 bases and J lost 6; bases outside the gene matches: 10. The CDR3 loop is CASSDTDRVGNEQFF. CDR3 nucleotide sequence: TGTGCCAGCAGTGACACAGACAGGGTTGGCAATGAGCAGTTCTTC.

The rearrangement joins TRBV2 to TRBJ2-3, with a weak D call TRBD1 (6 bases). The CDR3 is made up of 14 amino acids. Trimming cost V 6 bases and J 0 bases, with 10 bases left between them. Germline V gives CDR1 SNHLY, CDR2 FYNNEI. The CDR3 DNA is TGTGCCAGCAGATGGACAGCCAGCACAGATACGCAGTATTTT. It encodes CASRWTASTDTQYF.

This chain connects TRBV5-4 to TRBJ1-1; no reliable D call. Germline V gene lookup returns CDR1 SGHNT and CDR2 YYREEE (reference sequence). Trimming removed 1 base from V and 0 bases from J, with 13 bases in between. The CDR3 consists of 16 residues. CDR3: CASSLSLESLNTEAFF. The CDR3 bases are TGTGCCAGCAGCTTGAGTCTGGAGAGTCTGAACACTGAAGCTTTCTTT. Supplemented by reference TRBV5-4 and TRBJ1-1, the full variable domain reads ETGVTQSPTHLIKTRGQQVTLRCSSQSGHNTVSWYQQALGQGPQFIFQYYREEENGRGNFPPRFSGLQFPNYSSELNVNALELDDSALYLCASSLSLESLNTEAFFGQGTRLTVV.

The chain joins TRBV3-1 (or the pseudogene TRBV3-2) to TRBJ2-3; 9 bases line up with TRBD1. This CDR3 has 16 amino acids. CDR1 and CDR2 from the germline V gene are LGHDT and YNNKEL (reference sequence). Trimming removed 5 bases from V and 4 bases from J; junction bases left unmatched: 10. The CDR3 sequence is CASSAGDRVVPDTQYF. The DNA of the CDR3 is TGTGCCAGCAGCGCTGGGGACAGGGTAGTCCCAGATACGCAGTATTTT.

The V call is TRBV7-2, the J call TRBJ2-1, with 12 bases lining up with TRBD2. V gave up 0 bases and J gave up 10 bases; unmatched junction bases: 4. CDR1 and CDR2 from the germline V gene are SGHTA and FQGNSA. CDR3 length equals 15 residues. As DNA, the CDR3 is TGTGCCAGCAGCTTAGCTTTACTAGCGGGGGGCGAGCAGTTCTTC. It translates to CASSLALLAGGEQFF.

The genes are TRBV19 and TRBJ2-7; 7 bases are shared with TRBD1. This CDR3 comprises 16 residues. Germline CDR1 reads LNHDA; CDR2 reads SQIVND (reference sequence). The trim removed 2 bases at V and 0 bases at J, leaving 7 bases unmatched. CDR3 sequence reads: CASSISGTVSSYEQYF. The CDR3 DNA reads TGTGCCAGTAGTATATCAGGGACAGTAAGCTCCTACGAGCAGTACTTC.

The rearrangement uses TRBV2 and TRBJ2-2; TRBD2 might be the D (6 bases). Germline V gene sequence: CDR1 SNHLY, CDR2 FYNNEI. Trimming took off 3 bases at V and 3 bases at J, with 11 bases between the two ends. This CDR3 has 15 residues. The CDR3 here is CASSELAVDTGELFF. Here the CDR3 DNA reads TGTGCCAGCAGTGAGTTAGCGGTGGACACCGGGGAGCTGTTTTTT.

This chain connects TRBV30 to TRBJ1-6; 7 bases align to TRBD1. V lost 4 bases and J lost 4; bases outside the gene matches: 7. Per the germline V gene, CDR1 is GTSNPN and CDR2 is SVGIG (reference sequence). The CDR3 is 15 residues long. The CDR3 DNA reads TGTGCCTGGACCAGGGGGAGGCTATATAATTCACCCCTCCACTTT. It encodes CAWTRGRLYNSPLHF.

The chain carries TRBV19 and TRBJ1-3; weak D call: TRBD1 (6 bases). This CDR3 spans 16 amino acids. Trimming removed 2 bases at V and 4 bases at J, with 15 bases between. Germline CDR1 is LNHDA and CDR2 is SQIVND (reference sequence). The CDR3 sequence is CASSILSQGYGNTIYF. The CDR3 nucleotides read TGTGCCAGTAGTATACTCTCTCAGGGGTACGGAAACACCATATATTTT. Together with reference TRBV19 and TRBJ1-3, the CDR3 gives the full variable domain: DGGITQSPKYLFRKEGQNVTLSCEQNLNHDAMYWYRQDPGQGLRLIYYSQIVNDFQKGDIAEGYSVSREKKESFPLTVTSAQKNPTAFYLCASSILSQGYGNTIYFGEGSWLTVV.

V is TRBV11-3 and J is TRBJ2-1, with D possibly TRBD2 on 5 matching bases. The CDR3 spans 15 residues. Germline V lookup: CDR1 SGHNT, CDR2 YENEEA. The ends were cut back, 1 base at V and 4 bases at J, with 11 bases in the middle. The chain's CDR3 is CASSLGVASYNEQFF. DNA for the CDR3: TGTGCCAGCAGCTTAGGGGTAGCGTCATACAATGAGCAGTTCTTC. Full variable domain (rest looked up from reference TRBV11-3 and TRBJ2-1): EAGVVQSPRYKIIEKKQPVAFWCNPISGHNTLYWYLQNLGQGPELLIRYENEEAVDDSQLPKDRFSAERLKGVDSTLKIQPAELGDSAVYLCASSLGVASYNEQFFGPGTRLTVL.

The chain is built from TRBV6-5 and TRBJ1-3, with D perhaps matching TRBD1 (6 bases). The CDR3 length is 16 residues. Germline V gives CDR1 MNHEY, CDR2 SVGAGI. The V end lost 4 bases, the J end lost 2 bases, and 15 bases lay between the germline ends. CDR3 DNA sequence: TGTGCCAGCAGTTTCAAACAGGGAGTTCCTGGAAACACCATATATTTT. Residues: CASSFKQGVPGNTIYF.

The rearrangement links TRBV15 to TRBJ1-5; TRBD1 agrees at 7 bases. Losses at the gene ends were 6 bases for V and 3 bases for J; bases not matched to a gene: 8. This CDR3 comprises 15 residues. Germline V gene data show CDR1 as LNHNV and CDR2 as YYDKDF (reference sequence). DNA of the CDR3: TGTGCCACCAGATTACAGGGGTCCCTCAATCAGCCCCAGCATTTT. It encodes CATRLQGSLNQPQHF.

The chain carries TRBV5-1 and TRBJ2-7, with a possible D match to TRBD1 (6 bases). The germline V and J ends were trimmed by 4 bases and 0 bases, with 14 bases remaining between them. Germline-derived CDR1 and CDR2 are SGHRS and YFSETQ. CDR3 size: 15 residues. CDR3 DNA sequence: TGCGCCAGCAGCGGCCTGGGACACCTCTCCTACGAGCAGTACTTC. Translation gives CASSGLGHLSYEQYF.

The genes are TRBV27 and TRBJ2-2; 7 bases align to TRBD1. Germline assignment: CDR1 MNHEY and CDR2 SMNVEV (reference sequence). The V and J ends lost 2 bases and 1 base, in that order; junction bases with no gene match: 7. The CDR3 spans 17 residues. CDR3 in amino acids: CASSLTRDSLNTGELFF. The CDR3 DNA follows: TGTGCCAGCAGTTTAACCCGGGACAGTCTGAACACCGGGGAGCTGTTTTTT.

This clone was detected once. The chain is built from TRBV12-3 or TRBV12-4 and TRBJ2-7; no reliable D call. The CDR3 totals 13 residues. Trimming took 3 bases from V and 4 from J, leaving 10 bases between them. The CDR3 protein is CASSLITRYEQYF. CDR3 nucleotide sequence: TGTGCCAGCAGTTTGATCACAAGATACGAGCAGTACTTC.

The rearrangement joins TRBV7-8 to TRBJ1-2; 8 nucleotides agree with TRBD1. The CDR3 is made up of 14 amino acids. V was clipped by 1 base and J by 8 bases; unmatched bases: 6. Germline V lookup: CDR1 SGHVS, CDR2 FQNEAQ. The CDR3 is CASSLEDRAGGYTF. In nucleotides, the CDR3 is TGTGCCAGCAGCTTAGAGGACAGGGCAGGAGGCTACACCTTC.

This chain connects TRBV6-6 to TRBJ2-2, with 13 bases that match TRBD2. This CDR3 contains 17 residues. Per germline, CDR1 MNHNY and CDR2 SVGAGI (reference sequence). V shed 6 bases, J shed 2 bases, and the junction held 6 bases outside the gene matches. The CDR3 here is CASSRGLAGVNTGELFF. DNA for the CDR3: TGTGCCAGCAGCCGAGGACTAGCGGGGGTTAACACCGGGGAGCTGTTTTTT.

The count of this clone is one. This sequence joins TRBV30 and TRBJ2-7; 9 nucleotides agree with TRBD1. CDR1 and CDR2 (germline): GTSNPN, SVGIG (reference sequence). The CDR3 loop spans 12 amino acids. CDR3 amino acids: CASKGQGYEQYF. For the CDR3, the DNA is TGTGCTTCGAAGGGACAGGGCTACGAGCAGTACTTC.

The sample holds one count of this clone. The V gene is TRBV2, the J gene TRBJ2-1; 12 bases line up with TRBD1. CDR3 length: 15 residues. Germline loops: CDR1 SNHLY, CDR2 FYNNEI. Unmatched junction bases numbered 4, after V lost 6 bases and J lost 4 bases. This CDR3 reads CASSRDRGRYNEQFF. DNA of the CDR3: TGTGCCAGCAGCAGGGACAGGGGGCGATACAATGAGCAGTTCTTC. The variable domain in full, with the rest retrieved from reference TRBV2 and TRBJ2-1, is EPEVTQTPSHQVTQMGQEVILRCVPISNHLYFYWYRQILGQKVEFLVSFYNNEISEKSEIFDDQFSVERPDGSNFTLKIRSTKLEDSAMYFCASSRDRGRYNEQFFGPGTRLTVL.

This chain joins TRBV6-7 and TRBJ1-1; D is unclear. TRBV6-7 is identified as an open reading frame with a role that is uncertain. The CDR3 contains 16 residues. Deletions cut 0 bases from V and 2 bases from J, with 13 bases between. The CDR3 here is CASSYSGGEGNTEAFF. The CDR3, as DNA: TGTGCCAGCAGTTACTCAGGCGGGGAGGGAAACACTGAAGCTTTCTTT.

The chain carries TRBV9 and TRBJ1-6; D gene unclear. Germline CDR1 is SGDLS and CDR2 is YYNGEE. The CDR3 has 15 amino acids. V lost 4 bases to trimming and J lost 9 bases, with 17 bases between them. Here the CDR3 DNA reads TGTGCCAGCAGCCAAAACCAAGCGTTTGGTTCACCCCTCCACTTT. This encodes CASSQNQAFGSPLHF.

This clone was seen once. The chain employs TRBV19 and TRBJ1-1; TRBD1 matches 7 bases. The ends lost 3 bases at V and 2 bases at J; junction bases unmatched: 6. Germline loops: CDR1 LNHDA, CDR2 SQIVND (reference sequence). This CDR3 has 15 amino acids. The chain's CDR3 is CASSIQGGINTEAFF. The CDR3 nucleotides read TGTGCCAGTAGTATCCAGGGGGGAATAAACACTGAAGCTTTCTTT.

The CDR3 protein is CASSPQQANTGELFF. CDR3 in DNA: TGTGCCAGCTCACCTCAACAGGCGAACACCGGGGAGCTGTTTTTT. This sequence joins TRBV18 and TRBJ2-2; D might be TRBD1 (5 bases). The germline gives CDR1 KGHSH, CDR2 LQKENI. CDR3 size: 15 residues. V was cut by 3 bases and J by 0 bases, with 8 bases left in between.

The V call is TRBV6-6, the J call TRBJ1-6; D call uncertain. Per germline, CDR1 MNHNY and CDR2 SVGAGI (reference sequence). The CDR3 loop spans 14 amino acids. V was shortened by 7 bases and J by 1 base, with 8 bases between the two germline ends. The CDR3 here is CASILASYNSPLHF. CDR3 nucleotide sequence: TGTGCCAGCATCCTGGCATCCTATAATTCACCCCTCCACTTT.

This clone was seen only once. The gene calls are TRBV7-3 and TRBJ2-1; 12 nucleotides match TRBD2. The CDR3 runs to 15 residues. Germline V gives CDR1 SGHTA, CDR2 FQGTGA. Trimming removed 5 bases from V and 4 bases from J; junction bases left unmatched: 3. This CDR3 reads CASSQTSGGYNEQFF. In DNA form, the CDR3 reads TGTGCCAGCAGCCAGACTAGCGGGGGATACAATGAGCAGTTCTTC.